This T cell receptor beta chain came from a study of glioma-infiltrating T cells after dendritic cell vaccination. Generated by immunoSEQ multiplex PCR, the TCRdb table keeps only in-frame clones and is missing some. In the table there are roughly 80,000 clones, around nine tenths of which are singletons. The germline V gene encodes CDR1 MNHNY and CDR2 SVGAGI (reference sequence). V was trimmed by 6 bases and J by 0 bases, leaving 9 bases between them. The CDR3 runs to 14 residues. Sample time point: after dendritic cell vaccination, including at tumor progression/relapse. The source is a human donor with glioblastoma. The rearrangement uses TRBV6-6 and TRBJ2-1; TRBD2 might be the D (6 bases). The sample in question was blood, obtained after dendritic cell vaccination. Written as DNA, the CDR3 is TGTGCCAGCAGGGAGGGTAGCTCCTACAATGAGCAGTTCTTC. Translating gives CASREGSSYNEQFF.